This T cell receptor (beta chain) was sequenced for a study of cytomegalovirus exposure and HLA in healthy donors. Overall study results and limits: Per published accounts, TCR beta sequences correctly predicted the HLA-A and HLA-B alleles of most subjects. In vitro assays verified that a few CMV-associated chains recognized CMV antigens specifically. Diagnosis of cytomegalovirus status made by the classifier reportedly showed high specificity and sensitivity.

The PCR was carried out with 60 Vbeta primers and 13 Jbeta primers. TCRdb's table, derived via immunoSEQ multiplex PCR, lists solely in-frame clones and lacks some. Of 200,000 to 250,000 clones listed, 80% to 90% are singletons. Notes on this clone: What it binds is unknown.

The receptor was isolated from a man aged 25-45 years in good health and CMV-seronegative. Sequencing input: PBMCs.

This CDR3 reads CSVEDQGGTGELFF. In DNA form, the CDR3 reads TGCAGCGTTGAAGATCAAGGAGGCACCGGGGAGCTGTTTTTT. The rearrangement joins TRBV29-1 to TRBJ2-2, with D tentatively TRBD2 (5 bases). This CDR3 has 14 amino acids. CDR1 is SQVTM, CDR2 ANQGSEA, per germline. The ends were cut back, 0 bases at V and 4 bases at J, with 9 bases in the middle.